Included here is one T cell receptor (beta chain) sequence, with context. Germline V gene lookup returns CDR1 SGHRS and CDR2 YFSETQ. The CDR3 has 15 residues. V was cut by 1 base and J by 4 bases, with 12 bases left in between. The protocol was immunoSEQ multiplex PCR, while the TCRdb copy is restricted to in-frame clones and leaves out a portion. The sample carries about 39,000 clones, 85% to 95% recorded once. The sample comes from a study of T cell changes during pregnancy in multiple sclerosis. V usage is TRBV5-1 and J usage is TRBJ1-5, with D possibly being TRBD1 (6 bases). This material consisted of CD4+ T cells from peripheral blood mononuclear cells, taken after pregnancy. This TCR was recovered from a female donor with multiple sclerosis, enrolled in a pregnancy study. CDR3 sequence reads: CASSLTGTSNQPQHF. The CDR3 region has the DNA TGCGCCAGCAGCTTGACCGGGACATCTAATCAGCCCCAGCATTTT.